This passage covers 18 T cell receptor beta chains from one sample sequenced in a study of early T cells in non-severe SARS-CoV-2 infection. TCRdb reprocessed the 5' RACE reads via MiXCR and lists one record per CDR3 protein. The sample has about 71,000 distinct CDR3 sequences, approximately 14% seen once. This material consisted of whole blood, taken at baseline. The receptors were gathered from an adult who was a healthcare worker with PCR-confirmed SARS-CoV-2 infection or an uninfected control (not recorded which).

V usage is TRBV7-9 and J usage is TRBJ2-6; no definite D call. The CDR3 has 18 residues. The V gene lost 1 base and the J gene lost 0 bases, with 13 bases spanning the gap. From germline, CDR1 is SEHNR and CDR2 FQNEAQ (reference sequence). CDR3 coding DNA: TGTGCCAGCAGCTTAGGAATCGGAAGAATCTCTGGGGCCAACGTCCTGACTTTC. This translates into CASSLGIGRISGANVLTF.

V and J are TRBV2 and TRBJ2-5, with D perhaps matching TRBD1 (5 bases). CDR3 size: 12 residues. Trimming shortened V by 1 base and J by 5 bases, and 5 bases separated the two germline ends. The germline V gene has CDR1 SNHLY and CDR2 FYNNEI. The CDR3 sequence is CASSEEGETQYF. The CDR3 coding sequence is TGTGCCAGCAGTGAAGAGGGGGAGACCCAGTACTTC. Combining the CDR3 with reference TRBV2 and TRBJ2-5 gives the whole variable domain EPEVTQTPSHQVTQMGQEVILRCVPISNHLYFYWYRQILGQKVEFLVSFYNNEISEKSEIFDDQFSVERPDGSNFTLKIRSTKLEDSAMYFCASSEEGETQYFGPGTRLLVL.

The V gene is TRBV29-1, the J gene TRBJ2-3; the match to TRBD1 covers 9 bases. J lost 2 bases, V lost 6 bases, and 9 bases had no gene match. Germline V gene lookup returns CDR1 SQVTM and CDR2 ANQGSEA. The CDR3 has 15 amino acids. The CDR3 region is CSVSGTGGFTDTQYF. CDR3 nucleotides: TGCAGCGTCTCCGGCACAGGGGGCTTCACAGATACGCAGTATTTT.

This clonotype was detected ten times or more. V usage is TRBV21-1 and J usage is TRBJ1-2. TRBV21-1 is a pseudogene locus. CDR3 length: 16 amino acids. Written as DNA, the CDR3 is TGTGCCAGCAGCAAAAGGAGACTCGATTGTGAGGCGAGCTACACCTTC. Translated, it gives CASSKRRLDCEASYTF.

In its sample, this clonotype was seen many times. This sequence joins TRBV27 and TRBJ2-3, with D uncertain. Germline assignment: CDR1 MNHEY and CDR2 SMNVEV (reference sequence). This CDR3 has 14 amino acids. Trimming removed 7 bases at V and 7 bases at J, with 18 bases between. The CDR3 loop is CASNTRLGLHTQYF. In nucleotides, the CDR3 is TGTGCCAGCAATACTCGGTTAGGGCTTCATACGCAGTATTTT.

This clonotype has only a few counts. V gene TRBV19 combines with J gene TRBJ2-1; D remains ambiguous. The CDR3 has 15 residues. From germline, CDR1 is LNHDA and CDR2 SQIVND (reference sequence). Trimming stripped 5 bases from V and 7 bases from J, with 18 bases between. CDR3 bases: TGTGCCAGTAGTCCAATTGGGCTGAAGAGGAATGAGCAGTTCTTC. Translation gives CASSPIGLKRNEQFF.

This clonotype has a handful of counts. V is TRBV5-1 and J is TRBJ2-3; a possible D gene is TRBD2 (6 bases). CDR1 and CDR2 from the germline V gene are SGHRS and YFSETQ. V dropped 4 bases and J dropped 2 bases, with 20 bases sitting between them. This CDR3 has 17 amino acids. The DNA for the CDR3 is TGCGCCAGCAGCCTGACAGCGCGGGGCTCAGCCACAGATACGCAGTATTTT. Protein: CASSLTARGSATDTQYF.

This clonotype was seen a handful of times. V and J are TRBV7-2 and TRBJ2-1; D possibly corresponds to TRBD1 (6 bases). CDR1 is SGHTA and CDR2 is FQGNSA in the germline V gene. The CDR3 sequence is 16 residues long. Trimming took off 3 bases at V and 1 base at J, with 13 bases between the two ends. CDR3 nucleotides: TGTGCCAGCAGCTTCCGAGGGGGATTATCCTACAATGAGCAGTTCTTC. Encoded protein: CASSFRGGLSYNEQFF.

For the CDR3, the DNA is TGTGCCAGCAGTCGGACTAGCCCCCGAGAGACCCAGTACTTC. Protein sequence: CASSRTSPRETQYF. The V and J genes are TRBV27 and TRBJ2-5; TRBD2 agrees at 8 bases. Germline lookup yields CDR1 MNHEY and CDR2 SMNVEV (reference sequence). V lost 5 bases, J lost 4 bases, and 6 bases stayed unmatched. The CDR3 consists of 14 residues.

This clonotype has ten or more counts. The gene calls are TRBV18 and TRBJ2-7, with D maybe TRBD2 (6 bases). V was clipped by 6 bases and J by 3 bases, with 30 bases between them. There are 19 residues in the CDR3. Germline V gives CDR1 KGHSH, CDR2 LQKENI. Written as DNA, the CDR3 is TGTGCCAGCTCGCGAATTCGCGGGACTGCCCACTACTACTACTACGAGCAGTACTTC. It codes for CASSRIRGTAHYYYYEQYF.

Many counts were recorded for this clonotype. This chain uses TRBV20-1 with TRBJ1-1; D is perhaps TRBD1 (5 bases). The V and J ends lost 1 base and 5 bases respectively, with 14 bases between them. Germline V gene data show CDR1 as DFQATT and CDR2 as SNEGSKA (reference sequence). This CDR3 contains 14 residues. The CDR3 DNA is TGCAGTGCTAGAGGGGGAGGGGCACGGACTGAAGCTTTCTTT. This sequence encodes CSARGGGARTEAFF.

This clonotype was seen a few times. The chain has TRBV6-5 and TRBJ1-2, with 9 bases that match TRBD1. The germline V gene encodes CDR1 MNHEY and CDR2 SVGAGI. V lost 4 bases and J lost 6; bases outside the gene matches: 9. This CDR3 spans 15 amino acids. CDR3 loop: CASSSALDRGDGYTF. Here the CDR3 DNA reads TGTGCCAGCAGTTCCGCCCTAGACAGGGGGGATGGCTACACCTTC.

This clonotype has at least ten counts. The chain couples TRBV7-7 to TRBJ2-2, with unresolved D. Germline V gene sequence: CDR1 SSHAT, CDR2 FNYEAQ (reference sequence). CDR3 length: 14 residues. V was pared by 5 bases and J by 1 base, with 8 bases between. CDR3 bases: TGTGCCAGCAGCCATGACAAGAACACCGGGGAGCTGTTTTTT. It encodes CASSHDKNTGELFF.

This clonotype was counted ten times or more. The chain recombines TRBV12-3 or TRBV12-4 with TRBJ2-1; D is unclear. V lost 7 bases to trimming and J lost 9 bases, with 16 bases between them. The CDR3 extends over 13 amino acids. CDR3 nucleotides: TGTGCCAGCAAGGAGCGTGCCCTAGGTGAGCAGTTCTTC. Its translation is CASKERALGEQFF.

The chain links TRBV29-1 to TRBJ2-7; TRBD2 matches at 11 bases. The ends lost 6 bases at V and 6 bases at J; junction bases unmatched: 7. CDR3 size: 13 residues. From germline, CDR1 is SQVTM and CDR2 ANQGSEA. CDR3 in amino acids: CSVGTSGTSEQYF. The CDR3 bases are TGCAGCGTAGGGACTAGCGGTACTAGCGAGCAGTACTTC.

This clonotype was seen more than once but under ten times. The V and J genes are TRBV5-1 and TRBJ2-7; weak D call: TRBD2 (6 bases). The CDR3 loop spans 13 amino acids. Trimming cost V 7 bases and J 7 bases, with 18 bases left between them. CDR1 SGHRS and CDR2 YFSETQ come from the germline V gene. The CDR3 loop reads CASGTPEGREQYF. The CDR3 region has the DNA TGCGCCAGCGGCACCCCGGAGGGGCGAGAGCAGTACTTC. The variable domain in full, completed from reference TRBV5-1 and TRBJ2-7, reads KAGVTQTPRYLIKTRGQQVTLSCSPISGHRSVSWYQQTPGQGLQFLFEYFSETQRNKGNFPGRFSGRQFSNSRSEMNVSTLELGDSALYLCASGTPEGREQYFGPGTRLTVT.

This clonotype was seen ten or more times. The chain links TRBV5-1 to TRBJ2-7; D is unclear. Germline V gene data show CDR1 as SGHRS and CDR2 as YFSETQ. This CDR3 comprises 12 residues. The V end lost 4 bases, the J end lost 1 base, and 6 bases lay between the germline ends. CDR3 residues: CASSVGSYEQYF. As DNA, the CDR3 is TGCGCCAGCAGCGTTGGGTCCTACGAGCAGTACTTC.

In its sample, this clonotype was seen a few times. The chain uses TRBV7-3 and TRBJ2-1; possible D gene TRBD2, 6 bases. The CDR3 length is 17 residues. Per germline, CDR1 SGHTA and CDR2 FQGTGA. Trimming took 5 bases from V and 0 from J, leaving 17 bases between them. CDR3 sequence reads: CASSPPEGGGSYNEQFF. CDR3 DNA sequence: TGTGCCAGCAGCCCGCCAGAGGGAGGAGGCTCCTACAATGAGCAGTTCTTC.